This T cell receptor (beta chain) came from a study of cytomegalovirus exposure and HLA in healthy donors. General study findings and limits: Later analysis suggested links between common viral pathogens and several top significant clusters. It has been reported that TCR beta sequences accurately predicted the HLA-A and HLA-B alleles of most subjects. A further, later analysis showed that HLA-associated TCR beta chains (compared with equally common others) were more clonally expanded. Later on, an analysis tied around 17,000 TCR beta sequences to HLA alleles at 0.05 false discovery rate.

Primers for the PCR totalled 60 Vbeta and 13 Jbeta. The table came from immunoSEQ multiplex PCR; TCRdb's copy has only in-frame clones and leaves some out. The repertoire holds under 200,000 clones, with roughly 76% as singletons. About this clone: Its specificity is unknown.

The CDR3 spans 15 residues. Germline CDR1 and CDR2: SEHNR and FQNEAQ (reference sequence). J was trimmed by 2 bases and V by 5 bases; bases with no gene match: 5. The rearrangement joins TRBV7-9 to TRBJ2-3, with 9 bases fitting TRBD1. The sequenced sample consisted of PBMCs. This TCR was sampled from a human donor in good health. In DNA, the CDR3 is TGTGCCAGCAGCCTTAGGGACAGGGCCACAGATACGCAGTATTTT. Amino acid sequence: CASSLRDRATDTQYF.